The 2 T cell receptor beta chains below come from one sample, sequenced in a study of blood T cell repertoires in COVID-19 (dated by TCRdb to 2018 to 2021). Receptors were amplified or captured by the immunoSEQ multiplex PCR assay. TCRdb took over this immuneACCESS table, retaining in-frame rearrangements with V and J assigned. Such tables are incomplete; in checked studies, under half of the missing clones stem from an unresolved V gene, and the remainder is unexplained. The sample includes about 400,000 clones, with less than 90% observed a single time. 7.1% of the sample is held by the ten biggest clonotypes. Sequenced sample: peripheral blood. Receptors originate from a woman aged 55-69 years with COVID-19, enrolled during active disease.

The V gene is TRBV2, the J gene TRBJ1-2; the D gene is possibly TRBD1 (6 bases). The CDR3 is made up of 13 amino acids. Trimming removed 6 bases from V and 5 bases from J, with 13 bases in between. Germline CDR1 and CDR2: SNHLY and FYNNEI. The CDR3 loop reads CASRQGYSYGYTF. Written as DNA, the CDR3 is TGTGCCAGCAGACAGGGCTACAGTTATGGCTACACCTTC.

J is TRBJ1-1 and V is TRBV7-9; D is ambiguous. Germline loops: CDR1 SEHNR, CDR2 FQNEAQ (reference sequence). V gave up 0 bases and J gave up 2 bases, with 13 bases separating them. This CDR3 has 16 residues. CDR3 residues: CASSLAQAGFNTEAFF. CDR3 DNA sequence: TGTGCCAGCAGCTTAGCGCAGGCAGGCTTTAACACTGAAGCTTTCTTT.